This T cell receptor beta chain was recorded in a study of cytomegalovirus exposure and HLA in healthy donors. Looked up from germline, CDR1 is SGHRS and CDR2 is YFSETQ. V was pared by 1 base and J by 4 bases, with 3 bases of the junction left unmatched. The CDR3 runs to 15 residues. The PCR made use of 60 Vbeta and 13 Jbeta primers. The data were produced by immunoSEQ multiplex PCR, yet TCRdb's version contains in-frame clones alone and is incomplete. The sample contains fewer than 250,000 clones, 60% to 80% of which appear only once. This chain joins TRBV5-1 and TRBJ2-7, with 12 bases fitting TRBD2. This TCR came from a woman aged 18-30 years in good health and CMV-seronegative. Sequencing used PBMCs. The CDR3 bases are TGCGCCAGCAGCTTGCCGACTAGCGGGGGATACGAGCAGTACTTC. This translates into CASSLPTSGGYEQYF.